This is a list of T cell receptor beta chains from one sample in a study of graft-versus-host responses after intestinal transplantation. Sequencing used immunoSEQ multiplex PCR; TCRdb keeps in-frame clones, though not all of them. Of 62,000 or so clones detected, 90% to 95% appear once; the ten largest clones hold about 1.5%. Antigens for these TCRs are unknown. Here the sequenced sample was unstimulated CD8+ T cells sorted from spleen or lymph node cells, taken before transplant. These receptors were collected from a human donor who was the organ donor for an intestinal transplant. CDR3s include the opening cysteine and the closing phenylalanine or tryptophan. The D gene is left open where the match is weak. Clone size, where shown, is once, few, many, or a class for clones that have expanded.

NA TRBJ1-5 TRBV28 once TGTGCCAGCACACTCCTTCGGGGGAATCAGCCCCAGCATTTT CASTLLRGNQPQHF
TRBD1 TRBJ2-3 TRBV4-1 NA TGCGCCAGCAGCCAAGCGACAGGGGGCGCGAGCACAGATACGCAGTATTTT CASSQATGGASTDTQYF
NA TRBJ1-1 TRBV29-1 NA TGCAGCGTTGACGACAAAGAACAACCTGAGGACATGAACACTGAAGCTTTCTTT CSVDDKEQPEDMNTEAFF
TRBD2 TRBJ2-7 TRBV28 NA TGTGCCAGCAGTACTAGGTCCGGGACTAGCTACGAGCAGTACTTC CASSTRSGTSYEQYF
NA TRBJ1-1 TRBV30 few TGTGCCTGGAGTGGCCGGGAAGCTTTCTTT CAWSGREAFF
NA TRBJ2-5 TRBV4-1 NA TGCGCCAGCAGCGACATTACAGGGTCTCATGCGACCCAGTACTTC CASSDITGSHATQYF
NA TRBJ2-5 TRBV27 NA TGTGCCAGCAGTTATAACCCAACAAAGACCCAGTACTTC CASSYNPTKTQYF
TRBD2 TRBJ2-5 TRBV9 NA TGTGCCAGCAGCGTTGGGGGGGGAGGGCAAGAGACCCAGTACTTC CASSVGGGGQETQYF
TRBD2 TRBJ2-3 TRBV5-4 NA TGTGCCAGCAGGTTAGCGGGAGGGGCAGATACGCAGTATTTT CASRLAGGADTQYF
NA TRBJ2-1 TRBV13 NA TGTGCCAGCAGCCCGGGCCGGAGGTACAATGAGCAGTTCTTC CASSPGRRYNEQFF
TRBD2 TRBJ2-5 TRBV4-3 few TGCGCCAGCAGCCAAGAGACGGGTAGCGGGAGTGAGACCCAGTACTTC CASSQETGSGSETQYF
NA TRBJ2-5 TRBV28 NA TGTGCCAGCAGTTTAGGGACTGTTGTGGCCCAGTACTTC CASSLGTVVAQYF
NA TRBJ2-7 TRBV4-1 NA TGCGCCAGCAGCCCGAACCCGGGAGCGAGCGGTAGACACTACGAGCAGTACTTC CASSPNPGASGRHYEQYF
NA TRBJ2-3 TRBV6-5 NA TGTGCCAGCAGTGGGAGTTCCACAGATACGCAGTATTTT CASSGSSTDTQYF
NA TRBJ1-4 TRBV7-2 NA TGTGCCAGCAGCCCAGTACTCACAGGGCTCAGACTGTTTTTT CASSPVLTGLRLFF
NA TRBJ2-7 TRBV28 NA TGTGCCAGCAGTTATAATGTCGGGACTCTCTCCTACGAGCAGTACTTC CASSYNVGTLSYEQYF
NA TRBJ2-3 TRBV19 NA TGTGCCAGTAGTATAGACCTCACAGATACGCAGTATTTT CASSIDLTDTQYF
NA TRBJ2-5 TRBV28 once TGTGCCAGCAGTTTAAGGAGATGGAAGACCCAGTACTTC CASSLRRWKTQYF
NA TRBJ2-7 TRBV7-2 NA TGTGCCAGCAGCTCGGCAGGCAGGGCTCCCTACGAGCAGTACTTC CASSSAGRAPYEQYF
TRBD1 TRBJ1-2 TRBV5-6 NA TGTGCCAGCAGCTCCCCGGCGGGACAGTACTATGGCTACACCTTC CASSSPAGQYYGYTF
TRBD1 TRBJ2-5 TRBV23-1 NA TGCGCCAGCAGTCAAGACAGGGGGCGCTCGGAGACCCAGTACTTC CASSQDRGRSETQYF
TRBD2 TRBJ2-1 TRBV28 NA TGTGCCAGCAGTTTAATCAAGAGGGAGGGCCGGGGTGAGCAGTTCTTC CASSLIKREGRGEQFF
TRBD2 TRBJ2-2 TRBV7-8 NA TGTGCCAGCAGCCTCCTAGCGGGAGGGCCCCCCGGGGAGCTGTTTTTT CASSLLAGGPPGELFF
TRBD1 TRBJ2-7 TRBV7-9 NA TGTGCCAGCAGCTTTCGGTGGGACAGAGGACACGAGCAGTACTTC CASSFRWDRGHEQYF
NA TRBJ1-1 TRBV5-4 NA TGTGCCACTAGGGGGGGAAGGAACACTGAAGCTTTCTTT CATRGGRNTEAFF
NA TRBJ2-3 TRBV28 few TGTGCCAGCAGTTTAGCACTCTACGGGGATACGCAGTATTTT CASSLALYGDTQYF
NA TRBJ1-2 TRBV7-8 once TGTGCCAGCAGCTTACGGGGAGAAGAATATAACTATGGCTACACCTTC CASSLRGEEYNYGYTF
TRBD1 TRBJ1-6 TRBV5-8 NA TGTGCCAGCAGCCCAGGGACAGGGCTTTTGTCACCCCTCCACTTT CASSPGTGLLSPLHF
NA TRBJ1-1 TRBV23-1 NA TGCGCCAGCAGTCAGACAGACGAGAACACTGAAGCTTTCTTT CASSQTDENTEAFF
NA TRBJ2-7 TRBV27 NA TGTGCCAGCAGTTCCATAAATAGTGCCCTTTTCTACGAGCAGTACTTC CASSSINSALFYEQYF
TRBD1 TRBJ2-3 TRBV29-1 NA TGCAGCGTTGAATTGGAGGACAGGGTATTCGCAGATACGCAGTATTTT CSVELEDRVFADTQYF